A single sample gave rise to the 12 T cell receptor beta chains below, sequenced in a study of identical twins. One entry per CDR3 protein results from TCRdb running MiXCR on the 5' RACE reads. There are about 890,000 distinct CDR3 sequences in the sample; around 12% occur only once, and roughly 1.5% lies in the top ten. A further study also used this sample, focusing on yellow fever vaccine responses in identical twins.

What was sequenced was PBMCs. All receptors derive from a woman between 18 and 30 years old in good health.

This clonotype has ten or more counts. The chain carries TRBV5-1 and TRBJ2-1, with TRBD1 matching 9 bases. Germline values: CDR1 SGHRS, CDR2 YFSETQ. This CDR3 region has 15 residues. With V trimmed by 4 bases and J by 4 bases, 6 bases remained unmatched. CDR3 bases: TGCGCCAGCAGCCTCGCCGGGACAGGGTACAATGAGCAGTTCTTC. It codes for CASSLAGTGYNEQFF.

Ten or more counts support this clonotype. The CDR3 DNA reads TGTGCCAGCAGTGGGCTAGCGGGAGCAGATACGCAGTATTTT. Its protein is CASSGLAGADTQYF. The chain carries TRBV2 and TRBJ2-3, with 10 bases that match TRBD2. V was pared by 4 bases and J by 4 bases, with 2 bases of the junction left unmatched. The CDR3 consists of 14 residues. The germline gives CDR1 SNHLY, CDR2 FYNNEI. The variable domain in full, with the rest retrieved from reference TRBV2 and TRBJ2-3, is EPEVTQTPSHQVTQMGQEVILRCVPISNHLYFYWYRQILGQKVEFLVSFYNNEISEKSEIFDDQFSVERPDGSNFTLKIRSTKLEDSAMYFCASSGLAGADTQYFGPGTRLTVL.

CDR3 bases: TGTGCCAGCGGACATACCACCGGGACTTATAACAATGAGCAGTTCTTC. Its translation is CASGHTTGTYNNEQFF. The chain combines TRBV12-3 or TRBV12-4 with TRBJ2-1; D might be TRBD2 (6 bases). Trimming stripped 8 bases from V and 5 bases from J, with 22 bases between. There are 16 residues in the CDR3.

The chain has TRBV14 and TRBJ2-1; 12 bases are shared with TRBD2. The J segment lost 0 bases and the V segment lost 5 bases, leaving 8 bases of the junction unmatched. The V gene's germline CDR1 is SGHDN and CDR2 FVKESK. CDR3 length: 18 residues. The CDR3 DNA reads TGTGCCAGCAGCTCGGGACTAGCGGGTCCCTTCTCCTACAATGAGCAGTTCTTC. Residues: CASSSGLAGPFSYNEQFF.

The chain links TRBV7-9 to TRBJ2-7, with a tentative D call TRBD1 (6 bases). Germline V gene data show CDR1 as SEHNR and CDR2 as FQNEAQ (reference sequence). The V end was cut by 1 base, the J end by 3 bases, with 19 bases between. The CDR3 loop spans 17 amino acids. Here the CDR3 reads CASSLGIEAGVFYEQYF. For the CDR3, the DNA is TGTGCCAGCAGCTTAGGAATAGAGGCAGGGGTTTTCTACGAGCAGTACTTC.

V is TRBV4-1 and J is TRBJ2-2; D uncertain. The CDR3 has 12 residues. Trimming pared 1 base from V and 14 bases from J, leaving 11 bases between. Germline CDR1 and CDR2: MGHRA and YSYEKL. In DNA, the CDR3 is TGCGCCAGCAGCCAAGTAGGGTTCGTACTGTTTTTT. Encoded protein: CASSQVGFVLFF.

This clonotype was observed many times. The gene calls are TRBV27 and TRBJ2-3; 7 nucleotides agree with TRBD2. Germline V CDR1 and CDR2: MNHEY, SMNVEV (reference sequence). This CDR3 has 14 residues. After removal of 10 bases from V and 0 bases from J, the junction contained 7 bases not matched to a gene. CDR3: CATRGVASTDTQYF. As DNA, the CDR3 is TGTGCCACCCGGGGGGTTGCCAGCACAGATACGCAGTATTTT.

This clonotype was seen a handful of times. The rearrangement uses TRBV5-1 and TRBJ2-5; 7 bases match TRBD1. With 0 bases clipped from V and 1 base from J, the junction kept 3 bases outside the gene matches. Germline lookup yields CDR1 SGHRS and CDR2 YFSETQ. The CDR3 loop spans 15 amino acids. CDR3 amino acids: CASSLGTGFQETQYF. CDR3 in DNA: TGCGCCAGCAGCTTGGGGACAGGCTTCCAAGAGACCCAGTACTTC.

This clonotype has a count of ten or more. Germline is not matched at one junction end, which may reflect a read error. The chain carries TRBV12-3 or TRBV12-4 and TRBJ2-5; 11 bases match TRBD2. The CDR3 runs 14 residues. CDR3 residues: CASSLAGGKETQYF. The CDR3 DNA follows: TGTGCCAGCAGTCTAGCGGGAGGAAAAGAGACCCAGTACTTC.

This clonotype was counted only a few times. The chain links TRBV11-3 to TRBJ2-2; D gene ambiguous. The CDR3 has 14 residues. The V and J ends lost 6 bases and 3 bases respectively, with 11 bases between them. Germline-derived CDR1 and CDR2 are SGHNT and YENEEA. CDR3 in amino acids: CASRGIGDTGELFF. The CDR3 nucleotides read TGTGCCAGCAGAGGAATTGGGGACACCGGGGAGCTGTTTTTT.

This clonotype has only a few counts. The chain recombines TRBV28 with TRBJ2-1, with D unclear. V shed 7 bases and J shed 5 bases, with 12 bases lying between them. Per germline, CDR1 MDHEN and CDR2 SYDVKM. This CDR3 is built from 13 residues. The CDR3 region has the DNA TGTGCCAGCACTTCCGACATGGACAATGAGCAGTTCTTC. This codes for CASTSDMDNEQFF.

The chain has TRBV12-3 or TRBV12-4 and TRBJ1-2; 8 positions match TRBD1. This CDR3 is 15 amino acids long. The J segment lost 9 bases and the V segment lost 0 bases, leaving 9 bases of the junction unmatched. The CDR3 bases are TGTGCCAGCAGTTTAGCCGGGACAGGCAGGGATCGCTACACCTTC. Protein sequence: CASSLAGTGRDRYTF.